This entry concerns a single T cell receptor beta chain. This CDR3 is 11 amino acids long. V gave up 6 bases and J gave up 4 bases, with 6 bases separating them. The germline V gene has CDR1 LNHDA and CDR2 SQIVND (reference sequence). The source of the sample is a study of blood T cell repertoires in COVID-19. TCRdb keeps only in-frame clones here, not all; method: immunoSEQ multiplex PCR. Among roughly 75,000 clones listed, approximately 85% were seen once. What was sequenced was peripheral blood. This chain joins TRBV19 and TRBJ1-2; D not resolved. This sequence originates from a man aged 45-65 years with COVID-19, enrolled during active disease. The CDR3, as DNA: TGTGCCAGTAGAGAGTTCTATGGCTACACCTTC. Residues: CASREFYGYTF.